A single sample is the source of the 22 T cell receptor beta chains below, sequenced in a study of healthy donors' naive CD4 and CD8 T cells. Starting from about 0.45 ug of total RNA, TCR libraries were made with linear amplification. A single record per CDR3 protein comes from TCRdb applying MiXCR to the reads. Altogether 180,000 or so distinct CDR3 sequences are present, around 70% being singletons, with the ten largest covering around 2%. Sequenced sample: naive CD4+ and CD8+ T cells sorted from blood, pooled from several donors. The receptors were sampled from a pool of human donors in good health; the sample pools cells from several healthy donors.

V usage is TRBV27 and J usage is TRBJ1-2; TRBD1 is a possible D gene (5 bases). Trimming cost V 3 bases and J 4 bases, with 18 bases left between them. Germline loops: CDR1 MNHEY, CDR2 SMNVEV (reference sequence). This CDR3 has 16 residues. This CDR3 reads CASSFKGHLGSYGYTF. Here the CDR3 DNA reads TGTGCCAGCAGTTTTAAAGGACACCTTGGGAGCTATGGCTACACCTTC.

The chain combines TRBV6-6 with TRBJ2-5; perhaps D is TRBD1 or TRBD2 (5 bases each). CDR3 length: 17 residues. Germline CDR1 and CDR2: MNHNY and SVGAGI (reference sequence). V was shortened by 3 bases and J by 2 bases, with 19 bases between the two germline ends. The CDR3 bases are TGTGCCAGCAGTTATGGGCACCTACGGGGCTTACAAGAGACCCAGTACTTC. Amino acid sequence: CASSYGHLRGLQETQYF.

Details on this clonotype: A read error may produce the germline difference seen at one junction end. The CDR3 DNA sequence: TGCAGTGTTGACCCGACGGGGAACACTGAAGCTTTCTTT. Amino acid sequence: CSVDPTGNTEAFF. The chain employs TRBV29-1 and TRBJ1-1; the D is unclear. The CDR3 totals 13 residues. The germline V gene has CDR1 SQVTM and CDR2 ANQGSEA.

The J gene is TRBJ2-5, the V gene TRBV29-1, with 7 nucleotides matching TRBD1. The CDR3 consists of 13 residues. Trimming removed 7 bases from V and 2 bases from J; junction bases left unmatched: 7. From germline, CDR1 is SQVTM and CDR2 ANQGSEA. CDR3 DNA sequence: TGCAGCGGCCCCGGGACAGAGCAAGAGACCCAGTACTTC. Protein sequence: CSGPGTEQETQYF.

The chain has TRBV5-4 and TRBJ1-3, with D unresolved. The CDR3 totals 14 residues. Trimming took off 2 bases at V and 0 bases at J, with 6 bases between the two ends. Germline V gene lookup returns CDR1 SGHNT and CDR2 YYREEE (reference sequence). CDR3 in DNA: TGTGCCAGCAGCTTCCACTCCTCTGGAAACACCATATATTTT. Protein product: CASSFHSSGNTIYF.

The rearrangement links TRBV6-1 to TRBJ2-1, with 9 bases identical to TRBD1. This CDR3 has 14 residues. CDR1 and CDR2 from the germline V gene are MNHNS and SASEGT. The junction had 3 bases not matched to a gene; V was cut back by 2 bases and J by 7 bases. For the CDR3, the DNA is TGTGCCAGCAGTGAAACAGGGGGCACAAATGAGCAGTTCTTC. Translated: CASSETGGTNEQFF.

The chain employs TRBV29-1 and TRBJ2-3, with 8 bases fitting TRBD2. V shed 7 bases, J shed 0 bases, and the junction held 6 bases outside the gene matches. Germline V gene sequence: CDR1 SQVTM, CDR2 ANQGSEA. This CDR3 contains 14 residues. CDR3 sequence (DNA): TGCAGCGCCATGACTAGCGTTAGCACAGATACGCAGTATTTT. It codes for CSAMTSVSTDTQYF.

The chain joins TRBV6-6 to TRBJ1-1; 8 nucleotides match TRBD1. CDR3 length: 15 amino acids. Trimming took 6 bases from V and 5 from J; bases not matched to a gene: 11. Per the germline V gene, CDR1 is MNHNY and CDR2 is SVGAGI (reference sequence). The CDR3 protein is CASRPGQGPGTEAFF. DNA for the CDR3: TGTGCCAGCAGACCCGGACAGGGTCCGGGAACTGAAGCTTTCTTT.

The chain carries TRBV5-4 and TRBJ1-1, with D possibly matching TRBD1 (6 bases). The length of the CDR3 is 14 residues. V gave up 6 bases and J gave up 2 bases, with 14 bases separating them. CDR1 is SGHNT and CDR2 is YYREEE in the germline V gene (reference sequence). CDR3 sequence reads: CASTRGRDNTEAFF. In DNA, the CDR3 is TGTGCCAGCACCCGGGGGCGTGATAACACTGAAGCTTTCTTT.

This clonotype has only a few counts. This rearrangement joins TRBV6-6 to TRBJ2-6; 7 nucleotides align to TRBD1. The CDR3 spans 14 residues. The germline V gene encodes CDR1 MNHNY and CDR2 SVGAGI (reference sequence). V lost 6 bases, J lost 2 bases, and 1 base stayed unmatched. CDR3 sequence: CASSDRAGANVLTF. CDR3 sequence (DNA): TGTGCCAGCAGCGACAGGGCTGGGGCCAACGTCCTGACTTTC.

The chain is built from TRBV29-1 and TRBJ2-1, with D hard to call. Trimming removed 8 bases from V and 2 bases from J, with 16 bases in between. CDR3 length: 14 residues. CDR1 and CDR2 from the germline V gene are SQVTM and ANQGSEA. The CDR3 is CSILASSAYNEQFF. Written as DNA, the CDR3 is TGCAGCATACTGGCCTCGAGCGCCTACAATGAGCAGTTCTTC.

The J gene is TRBJ1-1, the V gene TRBV11-2, with a possible D match to TRBD1 (5 bases). There are 15 residues in the CDR3. The V gene's germline CDR1 is SGHAT and CDR2 FQNNGV. The germline V and J ends were trimmed by 5 bases and 0 bases, with 13 bases remaining between them. CDR3 sequence: CASSLGTPMNTEAFF. The CDR3, as DNA: TGTGCCAGCAGCCTCGGGACCCCAATGAACACTGAAGCTTTCTTT. Complete variable domain (other parts from reference TRBV11-2 and TRBJ1-1): EAGVAQSPRYKIIEKRQSVAFWCNPISGHATLYWYQQILGQGPKLLIQFQNNGVVDDSQLPKDRFSAERLKGVDSTLKIQPAKLEDSAVYLCASSLGTPMNTEAFFGQGTRLTVV.

The rearrangement joins TRBV19 to TRBJ2-7; D call uncertain. The length of the CDR3 is 14 residues. With 3 bases removed from V and 0 bases from J, the gap between germline ends came to 9 bases. The V gene's germline CDR1 is LNHDA and CDR2 SQIVND (reference sequence). The CDR3, as DNA: TGTGCCAGTAGTATTCTTTTGAACTCCTACGAGCAGTACTTC. This sequence encodes CASSILLNSYEQYF.

The chain is built from TRBV27 and TRBJ2-1; 7 bases are shared with TRBD2. Germline V gene sequence: CDR1 MNHEY, CDR2 SMNVEV (reference sequence). The CDR3 consists of 14 residues. Trimming at V came to 7 bases and at J to 0 bases, leaving 3 bases not matched to a gene. CDR3 DNA sequence: TGTGCCAGCATGGGAGGGGACTCCTACAATGAGCAGTTCTTC. Its protein is CASMGGDSYNEQFF.

This chain links TRBV20-1 with TRBJ2-1, with 10 bases aligning to TRBD2. The CDR3 spans 19 residues. Germline V gene sequence: CDR1 DFQATT, CDR2 SNEGSKA (reference sequence). Trimming cost V 0 bases and J 2 bases; bases outside gene matches: 13. The CDR3 DNA reads TGCAGTGCTAGAGATCGGGCTAGCGGGGGTCAAAAGGCCTACAATGAGCAGTTCTTC. This sequence encodes CSARDRASGGQKAYNEQFF.

The rearrangement uses TRBV2 and TRBJ2-5; D call uncertain. This CDR3 comprises 12 residues. V lost 6 bases and J 0 bases, leaving 5 bases between the germline ends. Germline values: CDR1 SNHLY, CDR2 FYNNEI. The CDR3 sequence is CASRTDQETQYF. The CDR3 DNA reads as TGTGCCAGCAGGACGGACCAAGAGACCCAGTACTTC.

This clonotype was found a few times. V gene TRBV29-1 combines with J gene TRBJ2-7; D not resolved. Germline V gene sequence: CDR1 SQVTM, CDR2 ANQGSEA. Trimming removed 5 bases at V and 0 bases at J, with 8 bases between. This CDR3 has 12 amino acids. The CDR3 DNA reads as TGCAGCGTTCACAAGTCCTCCTACGAGCAGTACTTC. It specifies CSVHKSSYEQYF.

The CDR3 DNA reads as TGTGCCTTGGGCTGGAGTGGCACAGATACGCAGTATTTT. Protein: CALGWSGTDTQYF. The chain couples TRBV30 to TRBJ2-3; no clear D gene. Germline V gives CDR1 GTSNPN, CDR2 SVGIG (reference sequence). The germline V and J ends were trimmed by 7 bases and 1 base, with 12 bases remaining between them. CDR3 size: 13 residues.

The chain uses TRBV27 and TRBJ2-3, with a weak D call TRBD2 (6 bases). The V gene lost 3 bases and the J gene lost 6 bases, with 16 bases spanning the gap. The V gene's germline CDR1 is MNHEY and CDR2 SMNVEV (reference sequence). The CDR3 spans 15 residues. CDR3 in amino acids: CASSFLPEGGDTQYF. CDR3 nucleotide sequence: TGTGCCAGCAGTTTCCTCCCGGAGGGCGGGGATACGCAGTATTTT.

The chain couples TRBV10-3 to TRBJ1-1, with D perhaps TRBD1 (5 bases). CDR1 is ENHRY and CDR2 is SYGVKD in the germline V gene. This CDR3 comprises 14 residues. The ends were cut back, 0 bases at V and 7 bases at J, with 12 bases in the middle. In nucleotides, the CDR3 is TGTGCCATCAGTGAGTCGTTTGGTACAGGTGAAGCTTTCTTT. It specifies CAISESFGTGEAFF.

This clonotype has just a few counts. The chain couples TRBV6-5 to TRBJ2-1; D ambiguous. The CDR3 is made up of 15 amino acids. The V gene's germline CDR1 is MNHEY and CDR2 SVGAGI. Deletions cut 3 bases from V and 0 bases from J, with 9 bases between. This CDR3 is CASSYLGSSYNEQFF. CDR3 DNA: TGTGCCAGCAGTTATCTGGGAAGCTCCTACAATGAGCAGTTCTTC.

This clonotype turned up a few times. Relative to the germline gene, one junction end is altered; a read error may explain this. DNA of the CDR3: TGTGCCACCAGTGATGAGGGTGGTGGCAGCTCCTACAATGAGCAGTTCTTT. Translating it yields CATSDEGGGSSYNEQFF. The chain carries TRBV24-1 and TRBJ2-1; the D gene is possibly TRBD2 (5 bases). This CDR3 is built from 17 residues. Germline assignment: CDR1 KGHDR and CDR2 SFDVKD.